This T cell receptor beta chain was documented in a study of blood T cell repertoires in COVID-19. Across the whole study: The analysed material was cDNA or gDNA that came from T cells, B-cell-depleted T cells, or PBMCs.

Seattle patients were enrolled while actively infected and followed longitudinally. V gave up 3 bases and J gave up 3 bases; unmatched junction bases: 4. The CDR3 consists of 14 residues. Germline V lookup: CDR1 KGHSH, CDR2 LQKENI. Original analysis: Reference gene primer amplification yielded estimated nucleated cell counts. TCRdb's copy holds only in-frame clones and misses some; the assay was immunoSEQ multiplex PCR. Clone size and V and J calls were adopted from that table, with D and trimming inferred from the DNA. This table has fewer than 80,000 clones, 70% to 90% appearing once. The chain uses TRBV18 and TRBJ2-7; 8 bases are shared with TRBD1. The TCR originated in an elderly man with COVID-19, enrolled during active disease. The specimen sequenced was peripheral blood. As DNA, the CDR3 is TGTGCCAGCTCACCTCCCGGACAGGGCTACGAGCAGTACTTC. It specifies CASSPPGQGYEQYF.